This T cell receptor beta chain was captured in a study of CD8+ T cells in alopecia areata (dated by TCRdb to the late 2010s). Regarding the research as a whole: The treated patients took part in an open-label pilot trial in which moderate-to-severe alopecia areata was treated with oral tofacitinib at 5 to 10 mg twice daily. For the treated patients, the SALT score, which quantifies what percentage of scalp surface area is affected, served as the measure of disease severity. To study T cell clonal expansion in alopecia areata, the researchers applied high-throughput TCRbeta sequencing to both the C3H/HeJ mouse model and human patients. On the human side, TCRbeta sequencing was run on scalp tissue and on sorted CD4+ and CD8+ peripheral blood T cells from healthy controls and from alopecia areata patients with either patchy or totalis/universalis disease. immunoSEQ multiplex PCR using 35 Vbeta forward primers and 13 Jbeta reverse primers was used to amplify TCRbeta CDR3 regions. Scalp clonality was compared among normal scalp (n=4), patchy alopecia areata scalp (n=8), and alopecia totalis/universalis scalp (n=8). Patients on tofacitinib were biopsied at baseline and after 4 and 24 weeks of treatment, and several of the patients also had a later scalp biopsy. RNA was extracted with the PAXgene miRNA kit for fixed scalp, the miRNeasy kit for PBMCs, and the RNeasy kit for mouse skin. Patients received tofacitinib for 6 to 18 months and were then followed off drug for 6 months to check for delayed response and recurrence. Broad study findings and their caveats: Resident alphabeta T cells in normal human skin are also sequenced, complicating scalp TCR repertoire analysis, unlike mouse skin dominated by gammadelta T cells. Tofacitinib significantly lowered scalp clonality and the number of expanded CD8+ clones among the top 100 scalp clones. Higher clonality and more expanded CD8+ clones were observed in lesional scalp than in normal scalp, particularly in alopecia totalis/universalis, a finding suggestive of antigenic drive. The treated cohort was small, with a single nonresponder, so links between baseline CD8+ expansion and response need larger studies. During tofacitinib treatment, many expanded lesional clones remained in scalp and blood, and this persistence may partly explain relapse after treatment is stopped. TCR sequences shared between patients were less clear than in mice, possibly partly because of HLA diversity in the patient population.

The sample's time point label, decoded: around 26 weeks on oral tofacitinib. What this sample's treatment or condition label stands for: oral pan-JAK inhibitor, 5-10 mg twice daily. From alopecia areata patients, peripheral blood was collected along with lesional scalp punch biopsies. PBMCs were isolated by density centrifugation and stained for CD3, CD4 and CD8, and CD4+ and CD8+ T cells were sorted on a FACSAria. The CDR3 holds 15 amino acids from the cysteine to the phenylalanine. Left in the record is the CDR3 DNA by itself, 45 bases read in frame from the first base. CDR1 and CDR2 are drawn from the germline V gene: SGHTA, FQGNSA. Germline trimming: 0 bases from V, 6 bases from J; junction bases outside gene matches: 0. Library preparation was by the immunoSEQ multiplex PCR assay. RNA was extracted from all samples and reverse transcribed into cDNA, which served as template for TCR sequencing. First-strand cDNA was synthesized using SuperScript III with a 2:1 mix of oligo-dT and random hexamers. Amplification bias was assessed with a synthetic immune receptor repertoire, and residual bias was removed computationally. Per the authors' processing: Raw reads were preprocessed to remove errors, and CDR3 was defined by IMGT conventions from the conserved cysteine to phenylalanine. Clonality was computed by normalizing Shannon entropy by log2 of the number of productive unique TCRs and subtracting the result from 1. Scalp TCRbeta sequences were cross-referenced with sorted blood CD4 and CD8 repertoires so that the CD4 or CD8 identity of scalp clones could be inferred. TCRdb limited this immuneACCESS table to in-frame rearrangements with V and J called. A share of clones is missing; checked studies link under half to unresolved V genes, and the rest is unexplained. That table gives V, J and clone size, and the DNA gave D and trimming. The sample table shows 200,000 or so clones, and 55% to 75% are seen once. In total, the top ten clones hold 5% to 6% of the sample.

This clone was counted a few times. Its recognized antigen is unknown. No base-level quality is on record; no much larger clone is a single base apart. The V and J segments used are TRBV7-2 and TRBJ2-2; 11 junctional bases match TRBD2. The source was CD4+ T cells sorted from blood, collected at week 24, from a patient treated with tofacitinib. The clonotype was recovered from a human donor with alopecia areata. The CDR3 region reads CASSLASGRAGELFF. The base sequence is TGTGCCAGCAGCTTAGCTAGCGGGAGGGCCGGGGAGCTGTTTTTT.